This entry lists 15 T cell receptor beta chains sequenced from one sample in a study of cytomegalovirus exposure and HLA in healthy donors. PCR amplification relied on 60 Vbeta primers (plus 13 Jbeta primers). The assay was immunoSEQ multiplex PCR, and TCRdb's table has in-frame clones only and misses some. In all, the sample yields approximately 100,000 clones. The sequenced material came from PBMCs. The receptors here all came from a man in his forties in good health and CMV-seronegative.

CDR3 region: CASSLATSGTDEQYF. The CDR3 DNA sequence: TGCGCCAGCAGCTTGGCGACTAGCGGGACTGACGAGCAGTACTTC. This rearrangement joins TRBV5-1 to TRBJ2-7; 11 bases are shared with TRBD2. CDR3 length: 15 amino acids. V lost 0 bases, J lost 5 bases, and 4 bases stayed unmatched. Germline V gene sequence: CDR1 SGHRS, CDR2 YFSETQ.

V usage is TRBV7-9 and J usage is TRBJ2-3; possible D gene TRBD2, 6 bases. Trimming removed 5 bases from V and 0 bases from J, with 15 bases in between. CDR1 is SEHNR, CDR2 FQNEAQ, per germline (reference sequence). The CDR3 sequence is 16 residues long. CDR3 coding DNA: TGTGCCAGCAGCCCCCGGGACTCATCTAGCACAGATACGCAGTATTTT. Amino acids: CASSPRDSSSTDTQYF.

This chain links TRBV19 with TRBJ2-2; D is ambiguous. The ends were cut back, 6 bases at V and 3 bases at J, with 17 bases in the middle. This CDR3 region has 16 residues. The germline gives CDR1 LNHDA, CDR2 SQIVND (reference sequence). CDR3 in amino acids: CASRRHPSLHTGELFF. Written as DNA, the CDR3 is TGTGCCAGTAGAAGACACCCATCATTGCACACCGGGGAGCTGTTTTTT.

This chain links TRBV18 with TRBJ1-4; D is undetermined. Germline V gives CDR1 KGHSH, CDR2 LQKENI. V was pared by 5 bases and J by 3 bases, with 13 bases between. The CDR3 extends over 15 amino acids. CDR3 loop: CASSEATVANEKLFF. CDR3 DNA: TGTGCCAGCTCAGAGGCGACGGTAGCTAATGAAAAACTGTTTTTT. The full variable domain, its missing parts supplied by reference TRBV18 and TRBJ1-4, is NAGVMQNPRHLVRRRGQEARLRCSPMKGHSHVYWYRQLPEEGLKFMVYLQKENIIDESGMPKERFSAEFPKEGPSILRIQQVVRGDSAAYFCASSEATVANEKLFFGSGTQLSVL.

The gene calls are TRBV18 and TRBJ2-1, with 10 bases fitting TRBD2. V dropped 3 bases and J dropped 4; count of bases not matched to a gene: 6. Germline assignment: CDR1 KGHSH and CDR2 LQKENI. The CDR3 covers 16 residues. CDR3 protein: CASSPALAGIYNEQFF. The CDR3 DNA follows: TGTGCCAGCTCACCGGCACTAGCGGGGATTTACAATGAGCAGTTCTTC.

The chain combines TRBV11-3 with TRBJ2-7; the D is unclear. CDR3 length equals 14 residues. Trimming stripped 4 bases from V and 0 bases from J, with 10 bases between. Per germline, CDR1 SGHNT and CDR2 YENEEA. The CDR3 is CASSSDGHSYEQYF. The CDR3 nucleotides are TGTGCCAGCAGCTCTGATGGCCACTCCTACGAGCAGTACTTC.

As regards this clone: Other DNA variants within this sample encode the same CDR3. CDR3 sequence reads: CASSRTGSYEQYF. In DNA, the CDR3 is TGTGCCAGCAGCCGAACAGGGTCCTACGAGCAGTACTTC. V gene TRBV5-4 combines with J gene TRBJ2-7, with a possible D match to TRBD1 (6 bases). The germline CDR1 and CDR2 sequences are SGHNT and YYREEE (reference sequence). V was clipped by 4 bases and J by 1 base, with 9 bases between them. The length of the CDR3 is 13 residues.

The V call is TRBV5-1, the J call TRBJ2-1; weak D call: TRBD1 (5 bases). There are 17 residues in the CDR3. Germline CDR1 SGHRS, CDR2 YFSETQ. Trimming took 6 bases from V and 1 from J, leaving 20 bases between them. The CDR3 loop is CASNSEQESVSYNEQFF. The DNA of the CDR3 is TGCGCCAGCAACTCAGAACAGGAAAGTGTTTCCTACAATGAGCAGTTCTTC.

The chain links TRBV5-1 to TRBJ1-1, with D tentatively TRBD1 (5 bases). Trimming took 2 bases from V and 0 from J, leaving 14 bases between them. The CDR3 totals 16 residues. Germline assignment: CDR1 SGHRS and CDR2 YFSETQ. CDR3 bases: TGCGCCAGCAGCTTACGTTTCGGGGGGATGAACACTGAAGCTTTCTTT. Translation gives CASSLRFGGMNTEAFF.

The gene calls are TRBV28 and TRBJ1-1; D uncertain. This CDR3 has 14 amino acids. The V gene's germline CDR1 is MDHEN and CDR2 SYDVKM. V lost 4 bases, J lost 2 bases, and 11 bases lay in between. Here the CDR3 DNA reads TGTGCCAGCAGTTGGCAAGGGAGAAACACTGAAGCTTTCTTT. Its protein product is CASSWQGRNTEAFF.

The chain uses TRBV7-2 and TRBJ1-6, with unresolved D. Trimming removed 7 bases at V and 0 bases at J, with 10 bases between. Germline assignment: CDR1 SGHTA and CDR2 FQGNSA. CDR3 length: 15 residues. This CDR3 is CASIPFPSYNSPLHF. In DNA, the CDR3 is TGTGCCAGCATCCCATTCCCCTCCTATAATTCACCCCTCCACTTT.

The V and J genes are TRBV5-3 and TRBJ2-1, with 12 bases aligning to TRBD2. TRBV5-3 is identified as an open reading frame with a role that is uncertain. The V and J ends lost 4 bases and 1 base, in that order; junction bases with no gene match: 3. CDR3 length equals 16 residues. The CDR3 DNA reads TGTGCCAGAAGCACGACTAGCGGGGGATCCTACAATGAGCAGTTCTTC. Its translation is CARSTTSGGSYNEQFF.

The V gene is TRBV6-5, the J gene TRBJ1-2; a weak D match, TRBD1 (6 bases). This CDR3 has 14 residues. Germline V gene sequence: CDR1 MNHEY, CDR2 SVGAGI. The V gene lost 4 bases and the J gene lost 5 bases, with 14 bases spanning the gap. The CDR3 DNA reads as TGTGCCAGCAGTTCCGGACAGAGTGGTTATGGCTACACCTTC. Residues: CASSSGQSGYGYTF.

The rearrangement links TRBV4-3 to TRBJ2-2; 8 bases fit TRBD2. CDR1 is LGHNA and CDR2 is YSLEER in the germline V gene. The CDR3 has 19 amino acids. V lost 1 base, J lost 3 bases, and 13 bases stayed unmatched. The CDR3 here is CASSQVIAGRRRDTGELFF. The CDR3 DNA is TGCGCCAGCAGCCAAGTGATAGCGGGGCGCAGAAGGGACACCGGGGAGCTGTTTTTT.

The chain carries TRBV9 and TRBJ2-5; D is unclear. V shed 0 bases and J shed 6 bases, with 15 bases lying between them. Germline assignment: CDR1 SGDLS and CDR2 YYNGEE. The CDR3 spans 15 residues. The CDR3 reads CASSVGFDPQKTQYF. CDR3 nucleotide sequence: TGTGCCAGCAGCGTAGGATTCGATCCCCAGAAGACCCAGTACTTC.